This T cell receptor beta chain derives from a study of T cell responses to AZD1222 COVID-19 vaccine. This clone occurred once. Clones were sequenced by immunoSEQ multiplex PCR, and TCRdb holds only the in-frame ones, with some missing. Here the sample spans about 150,000 clones, roughly 90% being singletons. CDR1 LNHDA and CDR2 SQIVND come from the germline V gene (reference sequence). Trimming pared 1 base from V and 3 bases from J, leaving 15 bases between. This CDR3 has 16 residues. The chain uses TRBV19 and TRBJ1-1; no clear D gene. This specimen consisted of peripheral blood, obtained on day 0 of AZD1222 vaccination. This sequence originates from an adult in good health. The CDR3 reads CASSIVTPGVYTEAFF. The DNA for the CDR3 is TGTGCCAGTAGTATAGTAACTCCCGGGGTCTACACTGAAGCTTTCTTT.